This T cell receptor beta chain is drawn from a study of T cells in localized non-small cell lung cancer (dated by TCRdb to the early 2020s). Broadly, across the study: T cell repertoires of more than 200 early-stage NSCLC patients were analyzed, with tumors being compared against uninvolved tumor-adjacent lungs. The cohort consisted of approximately 240 treatment-naive NSCLC patients whose localized lung tumors had been resected. Of the NSCLC patients, over 120 were male and around 97 were female, and the mean age was approximately 66 years.

The immunoSEQ Assay was used to sequence TCR beta CDR3 regions from DNA. The original pipeline was this. To compute T cell density, TCR beta template counts were normalized to usable DNA, which was estimated by amplifying housekeeping genes. The preseqR package was used to estimate richness by extrapolating to 400,000 templates for PBMC samples and to 120,000 templates for tissue samples. Clonality was taken to be one minus Pielou's evenness. Tissue-enriched TCRs were identified through differential abundance testing performed on productive amino-acid clonotypes, with a minimum total count of 5 and an alpha of 0.1. The Jaccard Index and the Morisita Overlap Index were used to quantify repertoire overlap between compartments. GLIPH clustered TCR beta CDR3s with public tetramer-defined viral CDR3s; viral motifs required at least three viral sequences plus V-gene enrichment. TCRdb limited this immuneACCESS table to in-frame rearrangements with V and J called. A share of clones is missing; checked studies link under half to unresolved V genes, and the rest is unexplained. That table furnishes V, J and clone size, whereas the DNA furnished D and trimming. This sample comprises roughly 53,000 clones, roughly 88% of them detected only once. The ten most abundant clones make up about 18% of the sample.

At diagnosis, tumor, uninvolved tumor-adjacent lung and peripheral blood were collected and then preserved as a mix of FFPE and fresh-frozen material. For TCR repertoire profiling, the blood samples were analyzed as peripheral blood mononuclear cells. The CDR3, cysteine through phenylalanine, is 15 amino acids long. Only CDR3 DNA is held: 45 bases, read in frame from base 1. CDR1 and CDR2 (SGHRS, YFSETQ) derive from the germline V gene. V and J lose 0 bases and 2 bases, and a span of 11 bases separates them. On the study overall, not on this receptor specifically: Of the top 100 tumor clones, a median of roughly 56 were detected in paired uninvolved adjacent lung; roughly 26 were also among that lung's top 100. Because of the exploratory design, TCR variables were selected using unadjusted p-values without false-discovery rate correction. Uninvolved tumor-adjacent lung showed the highest T cell clonality, higher than tumor, which suggests more focused antigenic responses in the adjacent lung. Because multi-region tumor sequencing was not done, intratumor heterogeneity could not be ruled out. Longer overall survival was associated with higher T cell density in blood, whereas shorter survival was associated with higher clonality in adjacent lung.

A note on this clone: It lacks a known antigen. Per-base qualities were not stored, and no clone one base away is much larger.

The rearranged chain carries TRBV5-1 and TRBJ1-2; the D gene cannot be named for sure. The clonotype comes from a man aged 40-75 years with stage III lung adenocarcinoma. The specimen comprised peripheral blood mononuclear cells, sampled before any cancer treatment. The nucleotide sequence is TGCGCCAGCAGCTTGGTGGCAGGCGGGAACTATGGCTACACCTTC. Its protein reads: CASSLVAGGNYGYTF.